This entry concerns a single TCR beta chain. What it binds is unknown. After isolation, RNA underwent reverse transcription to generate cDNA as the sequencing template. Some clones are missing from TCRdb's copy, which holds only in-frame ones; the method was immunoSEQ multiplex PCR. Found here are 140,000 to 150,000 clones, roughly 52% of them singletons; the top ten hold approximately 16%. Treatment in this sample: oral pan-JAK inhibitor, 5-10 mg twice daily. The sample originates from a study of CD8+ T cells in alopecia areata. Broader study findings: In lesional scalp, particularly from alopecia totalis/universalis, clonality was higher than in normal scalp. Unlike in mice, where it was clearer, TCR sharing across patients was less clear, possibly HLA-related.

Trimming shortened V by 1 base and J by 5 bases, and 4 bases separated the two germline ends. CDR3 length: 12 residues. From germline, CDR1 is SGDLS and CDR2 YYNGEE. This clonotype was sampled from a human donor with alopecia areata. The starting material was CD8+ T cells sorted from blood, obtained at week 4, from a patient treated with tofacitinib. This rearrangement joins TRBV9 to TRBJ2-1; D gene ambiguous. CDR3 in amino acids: CASSVYDNEQFF. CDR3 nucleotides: TGTGCCAGCAGCGTATACGACAATGAGCAGTTCTTC.